Listed here is a single T cell receptor (beta chain). The germline CDR1 and CDR2 sequences are SGHTA and FQGNSA. Trimming stripped 1 base from V and 8 bases from J, with 11 bases between. The CDR3 contains 13 residues. This sample is part of a study of blood T cell repertoires in COVID-19. Study at large: COVID-19 samples from acute and convalescent phases originated in the United States, Italy and Spain.

Libraries were prepared by immunoSEQ multiplex PCR; TCRdb keeps only in-frame clonotypes and omits some of them. This sample has approximately 280,000 clones, with roughly 90% found just once. V and J are TRBV7-2 and TRBJ1-2, with D perhaps matching TRBD1 (6 bases). This receptor was identified in a man aged 40-49 years with acute or convalescent COVID-19. Sequences were obtained from peripheral blood. The CDR3 sequence is CASSLDRVGGYTF. DNA for the CDR3: TGTGCCAGCAGCTTAGACAGGGTGGGGGGCTACACCTTC.